This T cell receptor (beta chain) was found in a study of blood T cell repertoires in COVID-19. The overall study: PBMCs, B-cell-depleted T cells, or T cells were the source of the cDNA or gDNA that made up the material.

As processed by the authors: Reference gene primer amplification gave estimated nucleated cell counts. Produced via immunoSEQ multiplex PCR; TCRdb's table is partial and in-frame only. V and J calls and clone size are given by that table; D and trimming were obtained from the DNA. Of about 150,000 clones listed, nearly 80% were seen once; the top ten hold approximately 15%. Trimming removed 7 bases at V and 1 base at J, with 10 bases between. CDR3 length: 12 amino acids. CDR1 is SQVTM, CDR2 ANQGSEA, per germline. The sequenced material came from peripheral blood. The chain is built from TRBV29-1 and TRBJ1-2; TRBD1 might be the D (6 bases). This TCR derives from a woman of 80 years or more with acute or convalescent COVID-19. The CDR3 nucleotides read TGCAGCGGTGGGGGCGGTAACTATGGCTACACCTTC. It yields the protein CSGGGGNYGYTF.